This is a list of T cell receptor beta chains from one sample in a study of T-cell memory formation after mild COVID-19. Each CDR3 protein is one row after TCRdb ran MiXCR on the 5' RACE reads. This sample has over 300,000 distinct CDR3 sequences, with more than 20% found just once. Sequencing was done on a sample of PBMCs or a T cell subset sorted from them (not recorded which). These receptor sequences come from a man between 18 and 29 years old who had mild COVID-19 (a few samples of this study predate the infection). Cell type and time point are not known. CDR3s include the opening cysteine and the closing phenylalanine or tryptophan. A D gene is named only where the DNA matches it firmly. Size is stated for part of the rows, as once, few or many counts, or as a class when the clone is expanded.

J gene: TRBJ2-1
V gene: TRBV27
clone size: -
D gene: -
CDR3 protein: CASSLKGRPFF
CDR3 DNA: TGTGCCAGCAGTTTGAAGGGGAGGCCGTTCTTC

J gene: TRBJ1-5
V gene: TRBV10-3
clone size: -
D gene: -
CDR3 protein: CAISESGGNRPQHF
CDR3 DNA: TGTGCCATCAGTGAGTCGGGGGGGAACCGGCCCCAGCATTTT

J gene: TRBJ1-2
V gene: TRBV2
clone size: -
D gene: -
CDR3 protein: CASSEQEYGYTF
CDR3 DNA: TGTGCCAGCAGTGAACAGGAATATGGCTACACCTTC

J gene: TRBJ2-5
V gene: TRBV18
clone size: few
D gene: TRBD2
CDR3 protein: CASSPRQRGGTQYF
CDR3 DNA: TGTGCCAGCTCACCTCGCCAGCGGGGAGGGACCCAGTACTTC

J gene: TRBJ1-6
V gene: TRBV5-1
clone size: -
D gene: -
CDR3 protein: CASSSRVQDGTLHF
CDR3 DNA: TGCGCCAGCAGCTCCCGGGTGCAGGACGGTACCCTCCACTTT

J gene: TRBJ1-5
V gene: TRBV12-3/TRBV12-4
clone size: few
D gene: TRBD1
CDR3 protein: CASSKGAGQPQHF
CDR3 DNA: TGTGCCAGCAGTAAGGGGGCAGGACAGCCCCAGCATTTT

J gene: TRBJ2-5
V gene: TRBV7-9
clone size: many
D gene: -
CDR3 protein: CASSFYASQETQYF
CDR3 DNA: TGTGCCAGCAGCTTCTACGCTAGCCAAGAGACCCAGTACTTC

J gene: TRBJ2-3
V gene: TRBV5-1
clone size: -
D gene: -
CDR3 protein: CASSRMLTGITDTQYF
CDR3 DNA: TGCGCCAGCAGCCGAATGCTCACGGGGATAACAGATACGCAGTATTTT

J gene: TRBJ2-5
V gene: TRBV7-3
clone size: -
D gene: -
CDR3 protein: CASSLTTEETQYF
CDR3 DNA: TGTGCCAGCAGCTTAACGACGGAAGAGACCCAGTACTTC

J gene: TRBJ1-1
V gene: TRBV5-1
clone size: -
D gene: TRBD1
CDR3 protein: CASSPSRQGFTEAFF
CDR3 DNA: TGCGCCAGCAGCCCTAGTAGACAGGGATTCACTGAAGCTTTCTTT

J gene: TRBJ1-2
V gene: TRBV6-2/TRBV6-3
clone size: few
D gene: -
CDR3 protein: CASSWARGYTF
CDR3 DNA: TGTGCCAGCAGTTGGGCGAGGGGCTACACCTTC

J gene: TRBJ1-6
V gene: TRBV7-2
clone size: -
D gene: -
CDR3 protein: CASSLDEGGYSPLHF
CDR3 DNA: TGTGCCAGCAGCTTAGACGAGGGGGGTTATTCACCCCTCCACTTT

J gene: TRBJ1-3
V gene: TRBV12-3/TRBV12-4
clone size: -
D gene: TRBD1
CDR3 protein: CASSPTGQGALGNTIYF
CDR3 DNA: TGTGCCAGCAGTCCTACTGGACAGGGGGCACTTGGAAACACCATATATTTT

J gene: TRBJ2-1
V gene: TRBV10-3
clone size: few
D gene: TRBD2
CDR3 protein: CAISGTRSNEQFF
CDR3 DNA: TGTGCCATCAGCGGGACTAGAAGCAATGAGCAGTTCTTC

J gene: TRBJ1-2
V gene: TRBV7-2
clone size: -
D gene: -
CDR3 protein: CASSPISRVYTF
CDR3 DNA: TGTGCCAGCAGCCCAATTTCCAGGGTTTACACCTTC

J gene: TRBJ1-3
V gene: TRBV5-1
clone size: -
D gene: -
CDR3 protein: CASSLSAGYSGNTIYF
CDR3 DNA: TGCGCCAGCAGCCTTTCCGCGGGATACTCTGGAAACACCATATATTTT

J gene: TRBJ1-1
V gene: TRBV7-2
clone size: -
D gene: -
CDR3 protein: CASCPSILTRAFF
CDR3 DNA: TGTGCCAGCTGTCCCTCCATTCTGACTCGGGCTTTCTTT

J gene: TRBJ2-3
V gene: TRBV12-3/TRBV12-4
clone size: many
D gene: -
CDR3 protein: CASSLLRRDTQYF
CDR3 DNA: TGTGCCAGCAGTCTATTGAGAAGAGATACGCAGTATTTT

J gene: TRBJ1-2
V gene: TRBV28
clone size: few
D gene: TRBD1
CDR3 protein: CASEGTGETF
CDR3 DNA: TGTGCCAGCGAGGGGACAGGGGAAACCTTC

J gene: TRBJ1-2
V gene: TRBV5-1
clone size: -
D gene: -
CDR3 protein: CASSLPDRNYGYTF
CDR3 DNA: TGCGCCAGCAGCTTACCCGACAGGAACTATGGCTACACCTTC

J gene: TRBJ1-2
V gene: TRBV5-1
clone size: -
D gene: -
CDR3 protein: CASSLEVGVSTSHPEYGYTF
CDR3 DNA: TGCGCCAGCAGCTTGGAAGTCGGCGTAAGCACATCGCACCCGGAATATGGCTACACCTTC

J gene: TRBJ1-5
V gene: TRBV24-1
clone size: -
D gene: TRBD1
CDR3 protein: CATSDRTGMSNQPQHF
CDR3 DNA: TGTGCCACCAGTGATCGGACAGGGATGAGCAATCAGCCCCAGCATTTT

J gene: TRBJ1-4
V gene: TRBV5-1
clone size: -
D gene: -
CDR3 protein: CASSLAASGGINEKLFF
CDR3 DNA: TGCGCCAGCAGCTTGGCCGCGTCGGGGGGGATAAATGAAAAACTGTTTTTT

J gene: TRBJ1-5
V gene: TRBV29-1
clone size: -
D gene: -
CDR3 protein: CSVRGSWDQPQHF
CDR3 DNA: TGCAGCGTAAGGGGTAGTTGGGATCAGCCCCAGCATTTT

J gene: TRBJ1-1
V gene: TRBV29-1
clone size: -
D gene: -
CDR3 protein: CSVRGYTEAFF
CDR3 DNA: TGCAGCGTTCGAGGGTACACTGAAGCTTTCTTT

J gene: TRBJ2-1
V gene: TRBV5-1
clone size: -
D gene: -
CDR3 protein: CASSHPSPAYNEQFF
CDR3 DNA: TGCGCCAGCAGCCACCCTAGCCCCGCCTACAATGAGCAGTTCTTC

J gene: TRBJ2-1
V gene: TRBV29-1
clone size: -
D gene: -
CDR3 protein: CSVEAGITYNEQFF
CDR3 DNA: TGCAGCGTTGAAGCGGGAATAACCTACAATGAGCAGTTCTTC

J gene: TRBJ1-2
V gene: TRBV5-6
clone size: once
D gene: -
CDR3 protein: CASSLDSPYGYTF
CDR3 DNA: TGTGCCAGCAGCTTGGACTCCCCCTATGGCTACACCTTC

J gene: TRBJ1-1
V gene: TRBV5-1
clone size: many
D gene: -
CDR3 protein: CASSLKLDSKAFF
CDR3 DNA: TGCGCCAGCAGCTTAAAATTGGACAGTAAGGCTTTCTTT

J gene: TRBJ2-2
V gene: TRBV5-1
clone size: -
D gene: -
CDR3 protein: CASSLIGDTGELFF
CDR3 DNA: TGCGCCAGCAGCTTAATAGGTGACACCGGGGAGCTGTTTTTT

J gene: TRBJ2-7
V gene: TRBV5-1
clone size: -
D gene: -
CDR3 protein: CASSLELAGIYEQYF
CDR3 DNA: TGCGCCAGCAGCTTGGAACTAGCAGGGATTTACGAGCAGTACTTC